The T cell receptor (beta chain) under discussion was sequenced for a study of T cells after yellow fever vaccination. Study-level results: Repertoires sorted by FACS could include abundant clonotypes that are contaminants from the bulk population. Weaker overall, the secondary response nonetheless peaked faster (day 5 versus 15). Most primary-vaccination clones recurred post-booster (roughly 96% CD4, over 70% CD8).

This clonotype was found many times. Its antigen is not identified. Using its own MiXCR run on the 5' RACE reads, TCRdb lists one record per CDR3 protein. Of about 60,000 distinct CDR3 sequences listed, roughly 6.9% are singletons. Per germline, CDR1 LGHNA and CDR2 YSLEER. The CDR3 loop spans 17 amino acids. Trimming left V 0 bases short and J 0 bases short, with 12 bases between. This sequence was found in a man aged 18 to 30 who received the YFV17D yellow fever vaccine. The chain is built from TRBV4-3 and TRBJ2-1, with D perhaps matching TRBD1 (6 bases). The source material was CD8+ T cells sorted from PBMCs, sampled on the day of the first yellow fever vaccination. The CDR3 sequence is CASSQEPHRASYNEQFF. The CDR3 region has the DNA TGCGCCAGCAGCCAAGAGCCCCACAGGGCCTCCTACAATGAGCAGTTCTTC.